One and the same sample provided the 13 T cell receptor beta chains below, sequenced in a study of neurological immune-mediated disorders. MiXCR was run by TCRdb on the 5' RACE reads, yielding one entry per CDR3 protein. The sample consists of more than 45,000 distinct CDR3 sequences, about 9.4% of them appearing once. The sample consisted of PBMCs. Receptor source: a woman aged 40 to 50 with HTLV-1-associated myelopathy (HAM/TSP).

This clonotype was counted at least ten times. This chain joins TRBV29-1 and TRBJ2-7; D is undetermined. V was cut by 8 bases and J by 0 bases, with 14 bases left in between. CDR3 length: 13 amino acids. Per the germline V gene, CDR1 is SQVTM and CDR2 is ANQGSEA. The CDR3: CSPFSQDSYEQYF. CDR3 DNA: TGCAGCCCCTTCTCCCAGGACTCCTACGAGCAGTACTTC.

This clonotype was recorded many times. The V gene is TRBV2, the J gene TRBJ1-6; D gene ambiguous. The V end was cut by 1 base, the J end by 8 bases, with 9 bases between. Germline V CDR1 and CDR2: SNHLY, FYNNEI. This CDR3 has 14 residues. The CDR3 DNA is TGTGCCAGCAGTGAAGGTCCAGACGATTCACCCCTCCACTTT. It encodes CASSEGPDDSPLHF.

This clonotype was detected ten times or more. The chain carries TRBV5-1 and TRBJ2-2, with TRBD1 identical over 10 bases. The trim removed 2 bases at V and 5 bases at J, leaving 9 bases unmatched. This CDR3 comprises 17 residues. CDR1 is SGHRS and CDR2 is YFSETQ in the germline V gene. The CDR3 nucleotides read TGCGCCAGCAGCTTACCCCGGGACAGGGGCTGGACCGGGGAGCTGTTTTTT. Amino acid sequence: CASSLPRDRGWTGELFF. The variable domain in full, completed from reference TRBV5-1 and TRBJ2-2, reads KAGVTQTPRYLIKTRGQQVTLSCSPISGHRSVSWYQQTPGQGLQFLFEYFSETQRNKGNFPGRFSGRQFSNSRSEMNVSTLELGDSALYLCASSLPRDRGWTGELFFGEGSRLTVL.

This clonotype was detected many times. The gene calls are TRBV12-3 or TRBV12-4 and TRBJ1-1, with D unresolved. The CDR3 length is 12 residues. The V and J ends lost 8 bases and 1 base respectively, with 8 bases between them. The CDR3 sequence is CASWIRNTEAFF. The CDR3 DNA reads as TGTGCCAGCTGGATACGGAACACTGAAGCTTTCTTT.

This clonotype came up many times. V and J are TRBV10-3 and TRBJ2-1; the D gene is possibly TRBD1 (5 bases). This CDR3 has 17 amino acids. Looked up from germline, CDR1 is ENHRY and CDR2 is SYGVKD. Trimming removed 4 bases at V and 3 bases at J, with 19 bases between. CDR3: CAISAGSTRTIYNEQFF. DNA of the CDR3: TGTGCCATCAGTGCCGGTTCGACGCGGACAATCTACAATGAGCAGTTCTTC.

The genes are TRBV7-6 and TRBJ1-1; 7 nucleotides align to TRBD1. Germline V gene data show CDR1 as SGHVS and CDR2 as FNYEAQ. Trimming cost V 1 base and J 5 bases; bases outside gene matches: 7. The CDR3 is 15 amino acids. For the CDR3, the DNA is TGTGCCAGCAGCTTAGGGGCAGGGGGGAGAACTGAAGCTTTCTTT. As protein: CASSLGAGGRTEAFF.

This clonotype was counted ten times or more. This chain connects TRBV28 to TRBJ2-7; 7 bases map to TRBD1. Trimming took 7 bases from V and 5 from J; bases not matched to a gene: 17. CDR3 size: 16 residues. From germline, CDR1 is MDHEN and CDR2 SYDVKM. CDR3 DNA: TGTGCCAGCACCCTGATCGACAGGGCCTCCCCAGACGAGCAGTACTTC. Amino acids: CASTLIDRASPDEQYF. Looking up the rest from reference TRBV28 and TRBJ2-7 gives the full variable domain: DVKVTQSSRYLVKRTGEKVFLECVQDMDHENMFWYRQDPGLGLRLIYFSYDVKMKEKGDIPEGYSVSREKKERFSLILESASTNQTSMYLCASTLIDRASPDEQYFGPGTRLTVT.

J is TRBJ2-4 and V is TRBV5-5; the D gene could be TRBD1 or TRBD2 (5 bases each). Trimming removed 0 bases from V and 9 bases from J, with 16 bases in between. This CDR3 is built from 15 residues. Germline V lookup: CDR1 SGHKS, CDR2 YYEKEE (reference sequence). CDR3 protein: CASSLEGDLGSIQYF. CDR3 nucleotides: TGTGCCAGCAGCTTGGAAGGGGATCTAGGGAGCATTCAGTACTTC.

The table lists this clonotype with many counts. The chain is built from TRBV20-1 and TRBJ1-2; D is possibly TRBD1 (6 bases). V was trimmed by 5 bases and J by 1 base, leaving 14 bases between them. The CDR3 consists of 14 residues. CDR1 is DFQATT and CDR2 is SNEGSKA in the germline V gene (reference sequence). CDR3 sequence reads: CSAYDGRGNYGYTF. CDR3 sequence (DNA): TGCAGTGCTTACGACGGCAGGGGTAACTATGGCTACACCTTC.

This clonotype came up many times. The chain links TRBV5-8 to TRBJ1-2; D uncertain. CDR3 length: 13 amino acids. From germline, CDR1 is SGHTS and CDR2 YDEGEE. V was clipped by 4 bases and J by 6 bases, with 13 bases between them. CDR3 bases: TGTGCCAGCAGCCTACAGCGAAGAGATGGCTACACCTTC. This gives the protein CASSLQRRDGYTF. The full variable domain, completed using reference TRBV5-8 and TRBJ1-2, is EAGVTQSPTHLIKTRGQQATLRCSPISGHTSVYWYQQALGLGLQFLLWYDEGEERNRGNFPPRFSGRQFPNYSSELNVNALELEDSALYLCASSLQRRDGYTFGSGTRLTVV.

This clonotype showed up many times. This rearrangement joins TRBV11-2 to TRBJ2-7; TRBD1 matches 9 bases. CDR1 SGHAT and CDR2 FQNNGV come from the germline V gene. The V segment lost 4 bases and the J segment 3 bases; nucleotides outside the gene matches: 7. The CDR3 is made up of 15 amino acids. The CDR3 DNA reads as TGTGCCAGCAGCTCACCGGGACAGGGATACTACGAGCAGTACTTC. Protein product: CASSSPGQGYYEQYF. Using reference TRBV11-2 and TRBJ2-7 for the parts outside the CDR3, the full variable domain is EAGVAQSPRYKIIEKRQSVAFWCNPISGHATLYWYQQILGQGPKLLIQFQNNGVVDDSQLPKDRFSAERLKGVDSTLKIQPAKLEDSAVYLCASSSPGQGYYEQYFGPGTRLTVT.

A remark on this clonotype: A much larger clonotype is one base distant, so this may be a read error. This chain's CDR3 is CAISGGQSEQYF. Here the CDR3 DNA reads TGTGCCATCAGTGGTGGACAGTCGGAGCAGTACTTC. The chain carries TRBV10-3 and TRBJ2-7; weak D call: TRBD1 (6 bases). V lost 4 bases and J 7 bases, leaving 11 bases between the germline ends. The CDR3 has 12 amino acids. Germline loops: CDR1 ENHRY, CDR2 SYGVKD.

This clonotype was seen many times. The gene calls are TRBV20-1 and TRBJ2-3; D is unresolved. V lost 4 bases, J lost 2 bases, and 10 bases lay in between. The CDR3 has 13 amino acids. From germline, CDR1 is DFQATT and CDR2 SNEGSKA (reference sequence). CDR3 nucleotides: TGCAGTGCTATACCTGGGGACACAGATACGCAGTATTTT. Translated, it gives CSAIPGDTDTQYF.